The next 9 T cell receptor beta chains were all read from a single sample in a study of early T cells in non-severe SARS-CoV-2 infection. Each CDR3 protein gets one entry after TCRdb re-called the 5' RACE reads with MiXCR. The sample has more than 75,000 distinct CDR3 sequences; roughly 13% are singletons. Source material: whole blood. All receptors come from an adult who was a healthcare worker with PCR-confirmed SARS-CoV-2 infection or an uninfected control (not recorded which).

This clonotype was recorded at least ten times. The chain combines TRBV27 with TRBJ2-3; D is perhaps TRBD1 (6 bases). CDR3 length: 16 residues. V was pared by 3 bases and J by 3 bases, with 16 bases between. Germline loops: CDR1 MNHEY, CDR2 SMNVEV (reference sequence). This CDR3 is CASSFLGAQGTDTQYF. The DNA for the CDR3 is TGTGCCAGCAGTTTCCTGGGGGCTCAGGGGACAGATACGCAGTATTTT.

This clonotype occurred many times. V is TRBV3-1 and J is TRBJ2-1; D remains unclear. With 0 bases removed from V and 3 bases from J, the gap between germline ends came to 15 bases. Germline values: CDR1 LGHDT, CDR2 YNNKEL (reference sequence). The CDR3 contains 17 residues. The CDR3 sequence is CASSQDALGALYNEQFF. The DNA for the CDR3 is TGTGCCAGCAGCCAAGATGCGTTGGGCGCCCTCTACAATGAGCAGTTCTTC.

This clonotype was counted only a few times. The rearrangement joins TRBV11-2 to TRBJ2-3, with D possibly being TRBD1 (6 bases). The germline V and J ends were trimmed by 5 bases and 0 bases, with 12 bases remaining between them. Germline-derived CDR1 and CDR2 are SGHAT and FQNNGV. The CDR3 spans 15 residues. The CDR3 sequence is CASSRYRASTDTQYF. CDR3 DNA: TGTGCCAGCAGCCGATACAGGGCGAGCACAGATACGCAGTATTTT.

This clonotype was seen just once. The genes are TRBV7-3 and TRBJ2-1; D is perhaps TRBD1 (5 bases). V was clipped by 4 bases and J by 7 bases, with 8 bases between them. The CDR3 covers 12 residues. Germline values: CDR1 SGHTA, CDR2 FQGTGA. The CDR3 sequence: CASSYKGNEQFF. The CDR3 DNA sequence: TGTGCCAGCAGCTACAAGGGGAATGAGCAGTTCTTC.

In its sample, this clonotype was seen many times. The chain uses TRBV5-5 and TRBJ2-4; D gene uncertain. The CDR3 runs 14 residues. Germline V lookup: CDR1 SGHKS, CDR2 YYEKEE (reference sequence). The V and J ends lost 3 bases and 3 bases respectively, with 10 bases between them. The CDR3 loop reads CASSWRQNKNIQYF. The CDR3 DNA is TGTGCCAGCAGCTGGCGGCAAAACAAAAACATTCAGTACTTC.

This clonotype was seen a handful of times. The gene calls are TRBV6-1 and TRBJ1-2; D ambiguous. Trimming stripped 2 bases from V and 6 bases from J, with 10 bases between. Germline assignment: CDR1 MNHNS and CDR2 SASEGT. CDR3 length: 13 amino acids. DNA of the CDR3: TGTGCCAGCAGTGAACGGGCAGCGCATGGCTACACCTTC. Its translation: CASSERAAHGYTF.

This clonotype was observed a few times. The chain combines TRBV11-3 with TRBJ2-1, with D perhaps matching TRBD1 (6 bases). Germline loops: CDR1 SGHNT, CDR2 YENEEA. The CDR3 contains 13 residues. Trimming cost V 2 bases and J 6 bases, with 8 bases left between them. CDR3 protein: CASSLTGSNEQFF. As DNA, the CDR3 is TGTGCCAGCAGCTTAACAGGGAGCAATGAGCAGTTCTTC.

This clonotype was detected many times. V usage is TRBV18 and J usage is TRBJ2-3, with D perhaps assigned TRBD1 or TRBD2 (5 bases each). Between the trimmed V and J ends, which lost 5 bases and 3 bases, there was a span of 15 bases. CDR1 and CDR2 (germline): KGHSH, LQKENI. The CDR3 totals 15 residues. The CDR3 spells CASSSQRDGTDTQYF. DNA of the CDR3: TGTGCCAGCTCAAGTCAAAGGGACGGAACAGATACGCAGTATTTT.

The genes are TRBV7-2 and TRBJ2-2; a weak D match, TRBD1 (6 bases). The length of the CDR3 is 14 residues. Between the trimmed V and J ends, which lost 8 bases and 2 bases, there was a span of 12 bases. CDR1 is SGHTA and CDR2 is FQGNSA in the germline V gene. DNA of the CDR3: TGTGCCAGCCGAAAACAGGGTAACACCGGGGAGCTGTTTTTT. Its translation is CASRKQGNTGELFF.